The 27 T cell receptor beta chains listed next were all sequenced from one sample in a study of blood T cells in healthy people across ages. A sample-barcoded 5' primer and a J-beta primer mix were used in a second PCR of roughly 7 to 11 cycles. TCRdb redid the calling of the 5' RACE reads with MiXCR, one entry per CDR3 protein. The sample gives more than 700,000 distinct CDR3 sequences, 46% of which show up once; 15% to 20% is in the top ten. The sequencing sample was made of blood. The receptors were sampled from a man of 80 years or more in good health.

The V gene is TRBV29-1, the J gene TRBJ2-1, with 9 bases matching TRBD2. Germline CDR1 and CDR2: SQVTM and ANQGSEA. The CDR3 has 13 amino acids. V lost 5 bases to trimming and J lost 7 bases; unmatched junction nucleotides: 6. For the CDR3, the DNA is TGCAGCGTTTGGGAGCGGGAGGAGAATGAGCAGTTCTTC. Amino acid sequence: CSVWEREENEQFF.

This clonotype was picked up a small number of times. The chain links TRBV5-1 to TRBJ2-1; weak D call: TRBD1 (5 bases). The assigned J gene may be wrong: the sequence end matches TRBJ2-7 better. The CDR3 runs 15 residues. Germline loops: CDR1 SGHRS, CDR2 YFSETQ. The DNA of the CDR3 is TGCGCCAGCAGTAAGGGGCACATCTCCTACAATGAGCAGTACTTC. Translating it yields CASSKGHISYNEQYF.

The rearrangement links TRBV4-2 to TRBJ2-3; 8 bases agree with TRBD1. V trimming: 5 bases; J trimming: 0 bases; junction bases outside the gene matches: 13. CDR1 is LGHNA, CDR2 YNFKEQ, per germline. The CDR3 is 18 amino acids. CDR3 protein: CASSFFPGGVQSTDTQYF. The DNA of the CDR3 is TGTGCCAGCAGCTTTTTTCCAGGGGGCGTGCAAAGCACAGATACGCAGTATTTT.

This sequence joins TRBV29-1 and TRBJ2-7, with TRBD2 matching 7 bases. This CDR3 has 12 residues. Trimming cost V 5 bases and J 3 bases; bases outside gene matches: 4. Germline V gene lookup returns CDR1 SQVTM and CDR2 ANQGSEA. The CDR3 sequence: CSVLAANYEQYF. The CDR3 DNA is TGCAGCGTTCTAGCGGCAAACTACGAGCAGTACTTC.

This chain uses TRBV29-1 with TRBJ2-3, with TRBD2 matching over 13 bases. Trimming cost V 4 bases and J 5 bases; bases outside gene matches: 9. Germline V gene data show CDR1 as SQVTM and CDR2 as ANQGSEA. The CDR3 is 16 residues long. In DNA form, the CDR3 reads TGCAGCGTTGGACGACTAGCGGGGGGTGTTCGAGATACGCAGTATTTT. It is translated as CSVGRLAGGVRDTQYF.

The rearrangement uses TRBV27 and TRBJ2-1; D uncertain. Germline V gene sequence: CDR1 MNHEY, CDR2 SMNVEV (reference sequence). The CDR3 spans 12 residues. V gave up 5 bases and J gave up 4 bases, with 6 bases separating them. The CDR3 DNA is TGTGCCAGCAGTGCACAGTACAATGAGCAGTTCTTC. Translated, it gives CASSAQYNEQFF.

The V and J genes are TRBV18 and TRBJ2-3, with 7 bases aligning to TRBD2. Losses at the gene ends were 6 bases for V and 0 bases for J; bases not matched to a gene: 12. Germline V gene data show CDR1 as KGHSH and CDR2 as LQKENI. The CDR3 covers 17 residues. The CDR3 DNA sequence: TGTGCCAGCTCGCTACCGGGGACTACCTCTAGCACAGATACGCAGTATTTT. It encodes CASSLPGTTSSTDTQYF.

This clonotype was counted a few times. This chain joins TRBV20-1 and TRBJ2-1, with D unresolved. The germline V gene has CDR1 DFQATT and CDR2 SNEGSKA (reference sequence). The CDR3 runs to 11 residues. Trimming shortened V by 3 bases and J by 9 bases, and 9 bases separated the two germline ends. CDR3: CSASHSAEQFF. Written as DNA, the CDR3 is TGCAGTGCTAGCCACAGCGCTGAGCAGTTCTTC.

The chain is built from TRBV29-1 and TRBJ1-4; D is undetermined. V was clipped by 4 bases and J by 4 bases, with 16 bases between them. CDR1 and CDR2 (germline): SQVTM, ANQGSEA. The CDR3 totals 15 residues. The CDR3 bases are TGCAGCGTTGGGGAGTCCCGGCGGCTTAATGAAAAACTGTTTTTT. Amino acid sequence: CSVGESRRLNEKLFF. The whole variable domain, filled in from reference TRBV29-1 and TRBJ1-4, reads SAVISQKPSRDICQRGTSLTIQCQVDSQVTMMFWYRQQPGQSLTLIATANQGSEATYESGFVIDKFPISRPNLTFSTLTVSNMSPEDSSIYLCSVGESRRLNEKLFFGSGTQLSVL.

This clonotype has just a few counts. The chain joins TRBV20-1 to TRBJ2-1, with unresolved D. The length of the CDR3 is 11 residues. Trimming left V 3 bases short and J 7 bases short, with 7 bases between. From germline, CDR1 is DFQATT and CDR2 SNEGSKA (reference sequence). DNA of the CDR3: TGCAGTGCTAGCTTGGCAAATGAGCAGTTCTTC. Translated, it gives CSASLANEQFF.

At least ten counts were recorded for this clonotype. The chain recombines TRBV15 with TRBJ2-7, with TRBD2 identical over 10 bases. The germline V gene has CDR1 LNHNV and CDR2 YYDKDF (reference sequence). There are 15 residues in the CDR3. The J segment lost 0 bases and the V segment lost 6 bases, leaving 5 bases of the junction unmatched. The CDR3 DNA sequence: TGTGCCACCAGAGGAGCGGGAGGGAGCTCCTACGAGCAGTACTTC. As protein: CATRGAGGSSYEQYF.

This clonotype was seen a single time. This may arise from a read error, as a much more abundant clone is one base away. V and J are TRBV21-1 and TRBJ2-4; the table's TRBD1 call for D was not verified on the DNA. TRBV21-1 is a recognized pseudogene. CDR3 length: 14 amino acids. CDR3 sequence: CASKGQLVKNIQYF. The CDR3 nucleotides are TGTGCCAGCAAAGGACAGCTAGTCAAAAACATTCAGTACTTC.

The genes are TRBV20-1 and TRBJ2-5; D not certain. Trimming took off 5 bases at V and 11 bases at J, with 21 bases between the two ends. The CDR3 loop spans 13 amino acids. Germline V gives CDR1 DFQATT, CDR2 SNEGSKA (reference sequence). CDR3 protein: CSALRLAVDEQYF. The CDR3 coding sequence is TGCAGTGCTCTACGCCTCGCCGTGGATGAGCAGTACTTC.

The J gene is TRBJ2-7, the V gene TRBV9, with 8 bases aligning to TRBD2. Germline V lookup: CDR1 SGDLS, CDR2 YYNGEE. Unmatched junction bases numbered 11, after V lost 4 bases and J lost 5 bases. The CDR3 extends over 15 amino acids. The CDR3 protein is CASSQSGSFIDEQYF. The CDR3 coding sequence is TGTGCCAGCAGCCAGAGCGGGAGCTTTATCGACGAGCAGTACTTC.

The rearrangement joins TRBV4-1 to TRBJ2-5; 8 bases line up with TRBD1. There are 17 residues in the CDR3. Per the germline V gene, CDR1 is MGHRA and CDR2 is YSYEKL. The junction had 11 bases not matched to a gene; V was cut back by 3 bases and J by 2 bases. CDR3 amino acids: CASSQGVWTGLQETQYF. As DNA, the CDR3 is TGCGCCAGCAGCCAGGGAGTTTGGACAGGGTTACAAGAGACCCAGTACTTC.

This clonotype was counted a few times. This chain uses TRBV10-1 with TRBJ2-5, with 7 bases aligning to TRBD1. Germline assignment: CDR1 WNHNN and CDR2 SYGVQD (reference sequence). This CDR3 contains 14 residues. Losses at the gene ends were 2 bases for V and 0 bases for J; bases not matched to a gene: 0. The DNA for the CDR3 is TGCGCCAGCAGTGAGGACAGGGACCAAGAGACCCAGTACTTC. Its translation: CASSEDRDQETQYF.

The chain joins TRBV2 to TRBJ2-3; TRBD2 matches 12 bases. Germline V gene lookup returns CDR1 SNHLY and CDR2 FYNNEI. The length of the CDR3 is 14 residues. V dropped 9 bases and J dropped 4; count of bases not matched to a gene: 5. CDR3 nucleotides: TGTGCCAGACGACTAGCGGGAGAACCAGATACGCAGTATTTT. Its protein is CARRLAGEPDTQYF.

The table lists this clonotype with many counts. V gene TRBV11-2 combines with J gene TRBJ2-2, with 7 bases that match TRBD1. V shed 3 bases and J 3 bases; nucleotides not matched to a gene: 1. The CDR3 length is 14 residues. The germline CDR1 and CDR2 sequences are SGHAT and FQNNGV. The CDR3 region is CASSFQGDTGELFF. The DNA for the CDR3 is TGTGCCAGCAGCTTTCAGGGGGACACCGGGGAGCTGTTTTTT.

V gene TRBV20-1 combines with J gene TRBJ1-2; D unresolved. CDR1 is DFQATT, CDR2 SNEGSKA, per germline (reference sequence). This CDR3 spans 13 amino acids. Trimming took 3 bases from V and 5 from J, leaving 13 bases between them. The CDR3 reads CSASCGTIYGYTF. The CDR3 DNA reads TGCAGTGCTAGTTGCGGAACCATATATGGCTACACCTTC.

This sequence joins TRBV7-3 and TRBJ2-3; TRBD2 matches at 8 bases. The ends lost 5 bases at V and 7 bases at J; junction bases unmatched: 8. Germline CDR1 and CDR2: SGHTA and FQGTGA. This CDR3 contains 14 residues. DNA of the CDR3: TGTGCCAGCAGCCCCAAGCGGGAGCAAAATACGCAGTATTTT. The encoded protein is CASSPKREQNTQYF.

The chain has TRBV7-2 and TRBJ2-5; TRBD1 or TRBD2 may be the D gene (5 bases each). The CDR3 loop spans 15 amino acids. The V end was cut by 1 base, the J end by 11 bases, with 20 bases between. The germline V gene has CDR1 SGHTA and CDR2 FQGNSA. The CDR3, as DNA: TGTGCCAGCAGCTTAGTGGCGCAGGGCGGGCATGAGCAGTACTTC. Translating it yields CASSLVAQGGHEQYF.

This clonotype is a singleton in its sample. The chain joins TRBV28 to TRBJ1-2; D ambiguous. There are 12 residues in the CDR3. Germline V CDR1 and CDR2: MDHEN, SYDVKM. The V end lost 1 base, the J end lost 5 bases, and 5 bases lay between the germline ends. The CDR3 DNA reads TGTGCCAGCAGTTTATACAGATATGGCTACACCTTC. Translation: CASSLYRYGYTF.

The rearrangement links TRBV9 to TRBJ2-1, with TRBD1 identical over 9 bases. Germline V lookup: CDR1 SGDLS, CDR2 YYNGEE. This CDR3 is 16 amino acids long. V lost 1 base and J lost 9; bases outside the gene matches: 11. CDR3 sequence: CASSVNVGQGFFEQFF. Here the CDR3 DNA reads TGTGCCAGCAGCGTAAACGTGGGACAGGGTTTTTTTGAGCAGTTCTTC. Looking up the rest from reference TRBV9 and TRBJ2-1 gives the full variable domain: DSGVTQTPKHLITATGQRVTLRCSPRSGDLSVYWYQQSLDQGLQFLIQYYNGEERAKGNILERFSAQQFPDLHSELNLSSLELGDSALYFCASSVNVGQGFFEQFFGPGTRLTVL.

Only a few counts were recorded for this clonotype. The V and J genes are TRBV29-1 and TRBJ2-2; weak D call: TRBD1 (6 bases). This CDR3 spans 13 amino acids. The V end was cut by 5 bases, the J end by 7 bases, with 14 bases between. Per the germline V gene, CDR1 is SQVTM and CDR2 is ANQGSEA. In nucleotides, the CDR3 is TGCAGCGTTTCGATAACAGGGAGCGGGGAGCTGTTTTTT. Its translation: CSVSITGSGELFF.

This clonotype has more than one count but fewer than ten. The CDR3 DNA follows: TGTGCCACCAGTGATTTGACTCTAGCGGTCTCCTACAATGAGCAGTTCTTC. It is translated as CATSDLTLAVSYNEQFF. This sequence joins TRBV24-1 and TRBJ2-1; 7 nucleotides agree with TRBD2. The CDR3 length is 17 residues. V lost 0 bases, J lost 0 bases, and 4 bases stayed unmatched. The germline V gene encodes CDR1 KGHDR and CDR2 SFDVKD.

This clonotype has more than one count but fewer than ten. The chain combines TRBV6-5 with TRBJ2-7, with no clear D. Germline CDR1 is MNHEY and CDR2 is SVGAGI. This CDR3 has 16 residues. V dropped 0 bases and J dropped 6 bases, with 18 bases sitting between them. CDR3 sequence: CASSYSGSEALIEQYF. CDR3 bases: TGTGCCAGCAGTTACTCTGGATCGGAAGCTCTCATCGAGCAGTACTTC.

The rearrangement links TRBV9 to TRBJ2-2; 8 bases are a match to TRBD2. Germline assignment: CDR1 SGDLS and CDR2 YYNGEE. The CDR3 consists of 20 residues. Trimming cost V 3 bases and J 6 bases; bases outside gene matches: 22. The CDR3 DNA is TGTGCCAGCAGCGGAAGCACACTCGAAGCGGGAGTGTTAAGGGCCGGGGAGCTGTTTTTT. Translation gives CASSGSTLEAGVLRAGELFF.